The clone carrying this T cell receptor (beta chain) has only one observation. The assay was immunoSEQ multiplex PCR, and TCRdb's table has in-frame clones only and misses some. The repertoire includes approximately 46,000 clones, 86% of them detected once, and about a sixth sits in the top ten. This specimen belongs to a study of blood T cell repertoires in COVID-19. As for the study in general: Whether acute or convalescent, the COVID-19 samples came from the United States, Italy and Spain.

From germline, CDR1 is ENHRY and CDR2 SYGVKD. V lost 5 bases and J 6 bases, leaving 14 bases between the germline ends. This CDR3 is built from 14 residues. The specimen sequenced was peripheral blood. The V and J genes are TRBV10-3 and TRBJ2-1; D may be TRBD2 (6 bases). This clonotype originated in a man aged 60 to 69 with active or convalescent COVID-19. The CDR3 loop reads CAISWRGRGNEQFF. The CDR3 bases are TGTGCCATCAGTTGGCGGGGCCGGGGCAATGAGCAGTTCTTC.